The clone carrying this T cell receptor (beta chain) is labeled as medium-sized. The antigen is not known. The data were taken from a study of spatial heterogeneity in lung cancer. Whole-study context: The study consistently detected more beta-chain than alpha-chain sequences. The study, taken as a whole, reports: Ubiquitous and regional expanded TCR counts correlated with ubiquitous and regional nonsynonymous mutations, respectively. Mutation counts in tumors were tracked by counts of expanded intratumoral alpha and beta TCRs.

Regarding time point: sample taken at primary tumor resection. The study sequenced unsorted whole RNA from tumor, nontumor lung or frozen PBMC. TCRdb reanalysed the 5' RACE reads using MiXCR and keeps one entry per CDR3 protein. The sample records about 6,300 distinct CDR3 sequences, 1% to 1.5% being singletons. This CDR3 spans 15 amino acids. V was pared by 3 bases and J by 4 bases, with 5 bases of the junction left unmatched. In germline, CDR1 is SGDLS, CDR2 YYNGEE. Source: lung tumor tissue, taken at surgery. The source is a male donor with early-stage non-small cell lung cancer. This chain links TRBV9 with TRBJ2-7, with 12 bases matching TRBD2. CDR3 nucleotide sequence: TGTGCCAGCAGCGCAGGACTAGCGGGATGGTACGAGCAGTACTTC. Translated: CASSAGLAGWYEQYF.